This note documents a single TCR beta chain sequence. Its antigen is unidentified. This specimen comes from a study of cytomegalovirus exposure and HLA in healthy donors. Study at large: Tens of millions of unique TCRs, all from HLA-typed donors, were included in an early release of the data. Broader study findings: According to a later analysis, most TCR beta chains associated with CMV appeared HLA-restricted.

Researchers ran the PCR with 60 Vbeta and 13 Jbeta primers. Assay: immunoSEQ multiplex PCR; the TCRdb copy retains only in-frame clones and omits some. This sample has 150,000 to 250,000 clones, with 75% to 90% found just once. Germline CDR1 MGHRA, CDR2 YSYEKL. This CDR3 has 15 amino acids. After removal of 4 bases from V and 2 bases from J, the junction contained 5 bases not matched to a gene. Specimen: PBMCs. The rearrangement links TRBV4-1 to TRBJ2-7; 10 bases fit TRBD1. The sequence derives from a woman aged 50 to 60 in good health and CMV-seropositive. The CDR3 reads CASSLGQGVTYEQYF. The CDR3 DNA reads as TGCGCCAGCAGCCTAGGACAGGGGGTCACCTACGAGCAGTACTTC.